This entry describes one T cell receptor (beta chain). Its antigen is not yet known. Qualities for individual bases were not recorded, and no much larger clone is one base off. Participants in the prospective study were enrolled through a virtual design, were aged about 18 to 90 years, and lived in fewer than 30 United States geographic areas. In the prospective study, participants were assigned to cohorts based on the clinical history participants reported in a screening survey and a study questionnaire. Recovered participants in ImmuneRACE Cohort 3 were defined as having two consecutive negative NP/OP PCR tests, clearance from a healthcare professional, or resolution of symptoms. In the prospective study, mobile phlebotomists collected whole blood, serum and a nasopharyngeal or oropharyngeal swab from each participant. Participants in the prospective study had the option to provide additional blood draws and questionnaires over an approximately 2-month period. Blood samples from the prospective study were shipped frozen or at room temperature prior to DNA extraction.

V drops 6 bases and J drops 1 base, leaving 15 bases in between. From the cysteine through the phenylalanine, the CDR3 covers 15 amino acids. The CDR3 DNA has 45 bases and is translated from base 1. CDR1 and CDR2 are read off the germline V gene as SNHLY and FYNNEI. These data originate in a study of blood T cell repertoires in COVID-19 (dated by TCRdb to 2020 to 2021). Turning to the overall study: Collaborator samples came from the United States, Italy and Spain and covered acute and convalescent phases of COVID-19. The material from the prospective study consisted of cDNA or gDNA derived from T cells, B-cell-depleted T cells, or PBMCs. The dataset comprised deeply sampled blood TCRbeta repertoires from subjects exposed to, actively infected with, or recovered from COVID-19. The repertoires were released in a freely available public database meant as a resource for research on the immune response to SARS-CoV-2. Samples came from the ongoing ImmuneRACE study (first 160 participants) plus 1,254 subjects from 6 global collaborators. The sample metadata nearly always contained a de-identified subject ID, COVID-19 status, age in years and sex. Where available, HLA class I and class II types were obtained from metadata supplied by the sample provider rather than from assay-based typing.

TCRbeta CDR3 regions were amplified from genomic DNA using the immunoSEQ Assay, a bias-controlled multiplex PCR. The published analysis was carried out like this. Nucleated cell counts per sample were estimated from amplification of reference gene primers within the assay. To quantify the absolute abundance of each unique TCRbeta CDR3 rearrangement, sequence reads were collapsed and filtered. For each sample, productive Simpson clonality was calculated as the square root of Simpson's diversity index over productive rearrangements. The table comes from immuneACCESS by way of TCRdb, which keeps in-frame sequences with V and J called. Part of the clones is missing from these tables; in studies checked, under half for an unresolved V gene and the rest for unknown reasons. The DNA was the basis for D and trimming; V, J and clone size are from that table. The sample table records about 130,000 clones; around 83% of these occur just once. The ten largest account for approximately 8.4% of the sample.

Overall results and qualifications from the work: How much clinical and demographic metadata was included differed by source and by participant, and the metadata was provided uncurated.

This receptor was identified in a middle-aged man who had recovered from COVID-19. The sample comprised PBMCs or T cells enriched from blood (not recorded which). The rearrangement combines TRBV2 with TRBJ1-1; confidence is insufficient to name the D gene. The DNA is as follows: TGTGCCAGCAGAAACGCAGTCGGGGAGAACACTGAAGCTTTCTTT. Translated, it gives CASRNAVGENTEAFF.